These 22 T cell receptor beta chains originate from one sample sequenced in a study of cytomegalovirus exposure and HLA in healthy donors. Primers included in the PCR were 60 Vbeta and 13 Jbeta primers. Only in-frame clones appear in the TCRdb table, and some are missing; sequencing was by immunoSEQ multiplex PCR. The table for this sample gives 80,000 to 100,000 clones. The sequenced sample consisted of PBMCs. These receptors were obtained from a man aged 45 to 65 in good health and CMV-seronegative.

The chain recombines TRBV7-6 with TRBJ1-1, with 11 bases fitting TRBD1. Germline CDR1 reads SGHVS; CDR2 reads FNYEAQ. J lost 4 bases, V lost 3 bases, and 1 base had no gene match. The CDR3 spans 14 residues. The CDR3 loop reads CASSFGQGATEAFF. CDR3 coding DNA: TGTGCCAGCAGCTTCGGACAGGGGGCCACTGAAGCTTTCTTT.

CDR3 in DNA: TGTGCCAGCACTACGCAGGGGGCTCGTCAGCCCCAGCATTTT. It is translated as CASTTQGARQPQHF. The J gene is TRBJ1-5, the V gene TRBV28; the match to TRBD1 covers 8 bases. CDR1 and CDR2 (germline): MDHEN, SYDVKM. V lost 7 bases and J lost 6; bases outside the gene matches: 8. This CDR3 is 14 amino acids long. Based on the CDR3 plus reference TRBV28 and TRBJ1-5, the full variable domain is DVKVTQSSRYLVKRTGEKVFLECVQDMDHENMFWYRQDPGLGLRLIYFSYDVKMKEKGDIPEGYSVSREKKERFSLILESASTNQTSMYLCASTTQGARQPQHFGDGTRLSIL.

The J gene is TRBJ1-2, the V gene TRBV18, with 9 bases identical to TRBD1. The CDR3 spans 16 residues. Germline loops: CDR1 KGHSH, CDR2 LQKENI. Trimming at V came to 2 bases and at J to 4 bases, leaving 8 bases not matched to a gene. CDR3 residues: CASSPAAGQGSYGYTF. In DNA form, the CDR3 reads TGTGCCAGCTCACCAGCCGCGGGACAGGGAAGCTATGGCTACACCTTC.

The chain links TRBV29-1 to TRBJ2-6, with D possibly matching TRBD1 (6 bases). The length of the CDR3 is 12 residues. The germline V and J ends were trimmed by 4 bases and 7 bases, with 8 bases remaining between them. Per germline, CDR1 SQVTM and CDR2 ANQGSEA. CDR3: CSVGTAANVLTF. The CDR3 nucleotides read TGCAGCGTTGGGACAGCCGCCAACGTCCTGACTTTC. Supplemented by reference TRBV29-1 and TRBJ2-6, the full variable domain reads SAVISQKPSRDICQRGTSLTIQCQVDSQVTMMFWYRQQPGQSLTLIATANQGSEATYESGFVIDKFPISRPNLTFSTLTVSNMSPEDSSIYLCSVGTAANVLTFGAGSRLTVL.

The V and J genes are TRBV6-6 and TRBJ2-1; 9 positions match TRBD1. The junction had 7 bases not matched to a gene; V was cut back by 7 bases and J by 0 bases. In germline, CDR1 is MNHNY, CDR2 SVGAGI (reference sequence). The length of the CDR3 is 16 residues. CDR3 sequence reads: CASIPPGQGSYNEQFF. The DNA for the CDR3 is TGTGCCAGCATTCCACCGGGACAGGGCTCCTACAATGAGCAGTTCTTC.

CDR3 region: CASSLATGFNTEAFF. CDR3 bases: TGTGCCAGCAGCCTGGCGACAGGGTTTAACACTGAAGCTTTCTTT. The V call is TRBV7-6, the J call TRBJ1-1, with 7 bases matching TRBD1. The CDR3 length is 15 residues. Germline V lookup: CDR1 SGHVS, CDR2 FNYEAQ. J lost 2 bases, V lost 5 bases, and 8 bases had no gene match. The full variable domain, with the rest looked up from reference TRBV7-6 and TRBJ1-1, is GAGVSQSPRYKVTKRGQDVALRCDPISGHVSLYWYRQALGQGPEFLTYFNYEAQQDKSGLPNDRFSAERPEGSISTLTIQRTEQRDSAMYRCASSLATGFNTEAFFGQGTRLTVV.

The V gene is TRBV9, the J gene TRBJ2-2, with D perhaps matching TRBD1 (7 bases). Germline CDR1 is SGDLS and CDR2 is YYNGEE. The length of the CDR3 is 16 residues. V shed 0 bases and J shed 3 bases, with 12 bases lying between them. CDR3 in DNA: TGTGCCAGCAGCGTAGTTGACAGGGAGGACACCGGGGAGCTGTTTTTT. Amino acid sequence: CASSVVDREDTGELFF.

The chain links TRBV28 to TRBJ2-3; TRBD1 is a possible D gene (6 bases). CDR1 and CDR2 (germline): MDHEN, SYDVKM. V lost 6 bases and J 6 bases, leaving 16 bases between the germline ends. This CDR3 comprises 14 residues. The CDR3 DNA is TGTGCCAGCAGCATTTATCGACAGGCGGATACGCAGTATTTT. Protein: CASSIYRQADTQYF.

The chain links TRBV11-2 to TRBJ1-1; 8 nucleotides match TRBD1. Germline CDR1 is SGHAT and CDR2 is FQNNGV. V was pared by 5 bases and J by 11 bases, with 10 bases of the junction left unmatched. The CDR3 has 13 residues. In DNA form, the CDR3 reads TGTGCCAGCAGCCCCCAGTGGCAGGGGGCGGCTTTCTTT. Its protein is CASSPQWQGAAFF.

The chain is built from TRBV29-1 and TRBJ1-2; D call uncertain. The CDR3 covers 13 residues. Germline lookup yields CDR1 SQVTM and CDR2 ANQGSEA. Trimming took off 1 base at V and 5 bases at J, with 11 bases between the two ends. Here the CDR3 DNA reads TGCAGCGTTGAAGGGCAGTTTCTTTATGGCTACACCTTC. Its translation: CSVEGQFLYGYTF.

The chain carries TRBV7-9 and TRBJ1-2; D not certain. CDR1 is SEHNR and CDR2 is FQNEAQ in the germline V gene (reference sequence). V was trimmed by 1 base and J by 1 base, leaving 7 bases between them. CDR3 length: 14 amino acids. CDR3 loop: CASSLEGGNYGYTF. Written as DNA, the CDR3 is TGTGCCAGCAGCTTAGAAGGCGGTAACTATGGCTACACCTTC.

The chain carries TRBV7-2 and TRBJ1-4, with D unresolved. There are 13 residues in the CDR3. Germline lookup yields CDR1 SGHTA and CDR2 FQGNSA. The V end lost 3 bases, the J end lost 12 bases, and 14 bases lay between the germline ends. Here the CDR3 reads CASSFDTRRELFF. DNA of the CDR3: TGTGCCAGCAGCTTTGACACCCGTAGAGAACTGTTTTTT.

The V call is TRBV10-2, the J call TRBJ1-5, with D maybe TRBD1 (5 bases). Trimming cost V 6 bases and J 2 bases, with 11 bases left between them. CDR3 length equals 14 residues. Germline loops: CDR1 WSHSY, CDR2 SAAADI. The CDR3 sequence is CASRGGNGNQPQHF. DNA for the CDR3: TGCGCCAGCAGGGGGGGGAATGGCAATCAGCCCCAGCATTTT.

This chain uses TRBV6-1 with TRBJ1-4; 9 bases match TRBD1. The CDR3 covers 12 residues. Germline V gene sequence: CDR1 MNHNS, CDR2 SASEGT. V gave up 6 bases and J gave up 13 bases; unmatched junction bases: 6. The CDR3 here is CASSQRQGGLFF. Written as DNA, the CDR3 is TGTGCCAGCAGCCAAAGACAGGGGGGACTGTTTTTT.

This sequence joins TRBV7-2 and TRBJ1-1; TRBD1 is a possible D gene (6 bases). Trimming stripped 3 bases from V and 0 bases from J, with 8 bases between. Germline V gene lookup returns CDR1 SGHTA and CDR2 FQGNSA. This CDR3 comprises 14 residues. CDR3 nucleotide sequence: TGTGCCAGCAGCTTTCAGGGGATGAACACTGAAGCTTTCTTT. Translated, it gives CASSFQGMNTEAFF.

The rearrangement joins TRBV9 to TRBJ2-7, with D possibly being TRBD1 (6 bases). This CDR3 has 13 residues. Trimming pared 1 base from V and 5 bases from J, leaving 10 bases between. Germline V gene lookup returns CDR1 SGDLS and CDR2 YYNGEE. In DNA form, the CDR3 reads TGTGCCAGCAGCGTATCAGGGGTAGACGAGCAGTACTTC. It specifies CASSVSGVDEQYF.

The V gene is TRBV6-1, the J gene TRBJ1-2; 8 bases agree with TRBD1. Germline V gene sequence: CDR1 MNHNS, CDR2 SASEGT. The J segment lost 6 bases and the V segment lost 4 bases, leaving 16 bases of the junction unmatched. The CDR3 contains 17 residues. In DNA, the CDR3 is TGTGCCAGCAGTGTGCAGGGGGCGCTACCCACTTCGGATGGCTACACCTTC. Amino acid sequence: CASSVQGALPTSDGYTF.

The chain carries TRBV9 and TRBJ1-1; D may be TRBD1 (5 bases). CDR3 length equals 14 residues. CDR1 is SGDLS, CDR2 YYNGEE, per germline. Trimming cost V 4 bases and J 1 base, with 11 bases left between them. CDR3 loop: CASSRTTGNTEAFF. In nucleotides, the CDR3 is TGTGCCAGCAGCAGAACTACAGGGAACACTGAAGCTTTCTTT.

This chain links TRBV4-1 with TRBJ1-4, with 7 bases fitting TRBD1. The trim removed 3 bases at V and 7 bases at J, leaving 14 bases unmatched. The CDR3 is made up of 17 amino acids. The germline gives CDR1 MGHRA, CDR2 YSYEKL. The CDR3 DNA follows: TGCGCCAGCAGCCAGGATGGACAGGCGGGGTTACTTGAAAAACTGTTTTTT. The encoded protein is CASSQDGQAGLLEKLFF.

This sequence joins TRBV5-6 and TRBJ2-2; weak D call: TRBD2 (5 bases). Germline V gene sequence: CDR1 SGHDT, CDR2 YYEEEE. The CDR3 is 16 residues long. V shed 4 bases and J shed 0 bases, with 13 bases lying between them. CDR3 DNA: TGTGCCAGCAGCATCGTCGGACTGGCGAACACCGGGGAGCTGTTTTTT. It translates to CASSIVGLANTGELFF.

The chain joins TRBV11-2 to TRBJ1-3, with 7 bases fitting TRBD1. J gave up 4 bases and V 5 bases, and 11 bases lay outside the gene matches. The germline V gene has CDR1 SGHAT and CDR2 FQNNGV. This CDR3 region has 16 residues. As DNA, the CDR3 is TGTGCCAGCAGCCCGACAGGGTTTAGTTTCGGAAACACCATATATTTT. It encodes CASSPTGFSFGNTIYF.

The CDR3 reads CASSGLQETQYF. CDR3 sequence (DNA): TGTGCCAGCAGCGGGCTACAAGAGACCCAGTACTTC. The chain links TRBV5-6 to TRBJ2-5, with D unresolved. Germline V gives CDR1 SGHDT, CDR2 YYEEEE. The germline V and J ends were trimmed by 4 bases and 2 bases, with 6 bases remaining between them. The CDR3 has 12 residues.